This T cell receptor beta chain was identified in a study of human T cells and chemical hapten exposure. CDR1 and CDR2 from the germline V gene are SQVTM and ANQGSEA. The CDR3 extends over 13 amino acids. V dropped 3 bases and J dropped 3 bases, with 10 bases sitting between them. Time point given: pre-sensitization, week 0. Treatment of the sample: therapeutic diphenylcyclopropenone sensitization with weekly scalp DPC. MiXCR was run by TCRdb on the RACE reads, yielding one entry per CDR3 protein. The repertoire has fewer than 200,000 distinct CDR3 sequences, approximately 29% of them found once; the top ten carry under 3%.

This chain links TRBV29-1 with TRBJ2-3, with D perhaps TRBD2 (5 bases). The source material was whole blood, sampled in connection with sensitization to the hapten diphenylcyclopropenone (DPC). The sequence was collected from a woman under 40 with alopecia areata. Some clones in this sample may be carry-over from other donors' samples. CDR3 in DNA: TGCAGCGTTGACCGGGATCGGACAGATACGCAGTATTTT. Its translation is CSVDRDRTDTQYF.